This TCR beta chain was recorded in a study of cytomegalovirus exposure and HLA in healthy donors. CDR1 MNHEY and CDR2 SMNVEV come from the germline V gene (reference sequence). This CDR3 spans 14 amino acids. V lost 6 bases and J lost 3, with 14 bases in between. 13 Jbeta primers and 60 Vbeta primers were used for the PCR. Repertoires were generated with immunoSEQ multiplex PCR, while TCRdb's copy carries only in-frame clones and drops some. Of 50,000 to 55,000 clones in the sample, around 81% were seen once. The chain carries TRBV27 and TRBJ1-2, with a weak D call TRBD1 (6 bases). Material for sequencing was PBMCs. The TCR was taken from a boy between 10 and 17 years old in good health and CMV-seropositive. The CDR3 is CASRRTQGDYGYTF. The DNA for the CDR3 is TGTGCCAGCAGACGCACACAGGGTGACTATGGCTACACCTTC.